A selection of T cell receptor beta chains follows, all from one sample in a study of cytomegalovirus exposure and HLA in healthy donors. TCRdb's table, derived via immunoSEQ multiplex PCR, lists solely in-frame clones and lacks some. In all, the sample yields 150,000 or so clones. Sequencing used PBMCs. The receptors come from a woman between 18 and 29 years old in good health and CMV-seronegative. The CDR3 runs from the conserved cysteine through the conserved F or W. D genes are given only for firm matches.

V: TRBV5-6
D: -
length: 15
J: TRBJ2-7
CDR3: CASSLMDRLVYEQYF
DNA: TGTGCCAGCAGCTTGATGGATCGACTAGTCTACGAGCAGTACTTC

V: TRBV7-9
D: -
length: 13
J: TRBJ1-1
CDR3: CASSLVLRGEAFF
DNA: TGTGCCAGCAGCTTAGTTCTCCGCGGTGAAGCTTTCTTT

V: TRBV9
D: -
length: 16
J: TRBJ2-7
CDR3: CASSPKLLAGNYEQYF
DNA: TGTGCCAGCAGCCCCAAACTACTAGCCGGCAACTACGAGCAGTACTTC

V: TRBV27
D: -
length: 15
J: TRBJ2-5
CDR3: CASRTLTGNQETQYF
DNA: TGTGCCAGCAGGACCCTGACCGGGAACCAAGAGACCCAGTACTTC

V: TRBV5-1
D: TRBD2
length: 17
J: TRBJ2-1
CDR3: CASSLRIAGYSYNEQFF
DNA: TGCGCCAGCAGCTTGAGGATAGCGGGGTACTCCTACAATGAGCAGTTCTTC

V: TRBV6-4
D: TRBD2
length: 15
J: TRBJ2-3
CDR3: CASSPGLTSADTQYF
DNA: TGTGCCAGCAGTCCGGGCCTGACTAGCGCCGATACGCAGTATTTT

V: TRBV11-2
D: TRBD1
length: 15
J: TRBJ1-6
CDR3: CASSLKGQGNSPLHF
DNA: TGTGCCAGCAGCTTAAAGGGACAGGGGAATTCACCCCTCCACTTT

V: TRBV6-5
D: TRBD1
length: 15
J: TRBJ2-3
CDR3: CASNLQGAPTDTQYF
DNA: TGTGCCAGCAACCTACAGGGGGCCCCCACAGATACGCAGTATTTT

V: TRBV29-1
D: TRBD1
length: 14
J: TRBJ1-3
CDR3: CSVDGTGAGNTIYF
DNA: TGCAGCGTTGACGGGACAGGGGCTGGAAACACCATATATTTT

V: TRBV2
D: TRBD2
length: 17
J: TRBJ2-2
CDR3: CASSAGTSGSSSGELFF
DNA: TGTGCCAGCAGTGCCGGGACTAGCGGGAGTTCTTCCGGGGAGCTGTTTTTT

V: TRBV5-5
D: TRBD1
length: 14
J: TRBJ2-7
CDR3: CASSLGTVSCEQYF
DNA: TGTGCCAGCAGCTTAGGGACAGTCTCCTGCGAGCAGTACTTC

V: TRBV28
D: TRBD2
length: 17
J: TRBJ2-5
CDR3: CASSPGLAGVEVETQYF
DNA: TGTGCCAGCAGTCCGGGACTAGCGGGAGTGGAGGTTGAGACCCAGTACTTC

V: TRBV6-6
D: TRBD1
length: 13
J: TRBJ1-2
CDR3: CASNKGQGGGYTF
DNA: TGTGCCAGCAATAAAGGACAGGGTGGCGGCTACACCTTC

V: TRBV30
D: -
length: 14
J: TRBJ2-5
CDR3: CAWTLRGGDETQYF
DNA: TGTGCCTGGACCCTTAGAGGGGGTGACGAGACCCAGTACTTC

V: TRBV15
D: TRBD1
length: 16
J: TRBJ1-6
CDR3: CATSTVTGEYNSPLHF
DNA: TGTGCCACCAGCACGGTAACAGGGGAGTATAATTCACCCCTCCACTTT

V: TRBV10-3
D: -
length: 14
J: TRBJ2-1
CDR3: CAISPEGSYNEQFF
DNA: TGTGCCATCTCCCCGGAGGGCTCCTACAATGAGCAGTTCTTC

V: TRBV5-4
D: TRBD2
length: 15
J: TRBJ2-3
CDR3: CASSLAGPGTDTQYF
DNA: TGTGCCAGCAGTTTAGCGGGCCCCGGGACAGATACGCAGTATTTT

V: TRBV19
D: TRBD1
length: 16
J: TRBJ1-2
CDR3: CASSGGTGGFAYGYTF
DNA: TGTGCCAGTAGTGGGGGGACAGGGGGCTTTGCCTATGGCTACACCTTC

V: TRBV18
D: TRBD1
length: 16
J: TRBJ1-1
CDR3: CASSRGQGGANTEAFF
DNA: TGTGCCAGCTCCCGTGGACAGGGTGGAGCGAACACTGAAGCTTTCTTT

V: TRBV12-5
D: -
length: 14
J: TRBJ1-5
CDR3: CASGLGQGDQPQHF
DNA: TGTGCTAGTGGTTTGGGCCAGGGCGATCAGCCCCAGCATTTT

V: TRBV2
D: TRBD2
length: 16
J: TRBJ2-3
CDR3: CASRGLAGDLTDTQYF
DNA: TGTGCCAGCAGAGGACTAGCGGGGGACCTCACAGATACGCAGTATTTT

V: TRBV19
D: -
length: 14
J: TRBJ2-6
CDR3: CASSTGPGANVLTF
DNA: TGTGCCAGTAGTACAGGTCCTGGGGCCAACGTCCTGACTTTC

V: TRBV18
D: TRBD2
length: 18
J: TRBJ2-2
CDR3: CASSPGSGSPANTGELFF
DNA: TGTGCCAGCTCTCCGGGTAGCGGGAGTCCGGCGAACACCGGGGAGCTGTTTTTT

V: TRBV6-6
D: -
length: 15
J: TRBJ1-2
CDR3: CASSYGGATNYGYTF
DNA: TGTGCCAGCAGTTACGGCGGAGCGACTAACTATGGCTACACCTTC

V: TRBV11-2
D: -
length: 14
J: TRBJ1-1
CDR3: CASSLYQGNTEAFF
DNA: TGTGCCAGCAGCTTATATCAGGGGAACACTGAAGCTTTCTTT

V: TRBV5-1
D: TRBD1
length: 11
J: TRBJ2-3
CDR3: CATTRQGAQYF
DNA: TGCGCCACCACCAGACAGGGCGCGCAGTATTTT

V: TRBV7-3
D: -
length: 14
J: TRBJ1-1
CDR3: CASSSDGGNTEAFF
DNA: TGTGCCAGCAGTTCTGACGGAGGGAACACTGAAGCTTTCTTT

V: TRBV28
D: -
length: 13
J: TRBJ2-7
CDR3: CASRDGGSYEQYF
DNA: TGTGCCAGCAGGGACGGAGGCTCCTACGAGCAGTACTTC

V: TRBV7-2
D: -
length: 15
J: TRBJ1-1
CDR3: CASSLDLAGAPEAFF
DNA: TGTGCCAGCAGCTTAGATCTTGCGGGGGCCCCTGAAGCTTTCTTT

V: TRBV13
D: TRBD2
length: 14
J: TRBJ2-3
CDR3: CASVSGRRTDTQYF
DNA: TGTGCCAGCGTCAGCGGGAGGAGAACAGATACGCAGTATTTT

V: TRBV11-3
D: -
length: 14
J: TRBJ2-1
CDR3: CASSLGLNYNEQFF
DNA: TGTGCCAGCAGCCTGGGACTGAACTACAATGAGCAGTTCTTC

V: TRBV11-2
D: -
length: 16
J: TRBJ2-2
CDR3: CASSVPLSRGTGELFF
DNA: TGTGCCAGCAGCGTGCCTCTGAGTCGCGGCACCGGGGAGCTGTTTTTT

V: TRBV21-1
D: -
length: 14
J: TRBJ2-7
CDR3: CADPGRGKAYEQYF
DNA: TGTGCCGACCCGGGCAGGGGGAAAGCCTACGAGCAGTACTTC

V: TRBV5-6
D: -
length: 13
J: TRBJ1-2
CDR3: CASSLDRVEGYTF
DNA: TGTGCCAGCAGCTTGGACAGGGTTGAGGGCTACACCTTC

V: TRBV29-1
D: -
length: 14
J: TRBJ2-1
CDR3: CSVEDARKRNEQFF
DNA: TGCAGCGTTGAAGATGCTAGAAAACGCAATGAGCAGTTCTTC

V: TRBV18
D: TRBD2
length: 16
J: TRBJ2-2
CDR3: CASSPPASGGTGELFF
DNA: TGTGCCAGCTCACCACCGGCTAGCGGGGGTACCGGGGAGCTGTTTTTT